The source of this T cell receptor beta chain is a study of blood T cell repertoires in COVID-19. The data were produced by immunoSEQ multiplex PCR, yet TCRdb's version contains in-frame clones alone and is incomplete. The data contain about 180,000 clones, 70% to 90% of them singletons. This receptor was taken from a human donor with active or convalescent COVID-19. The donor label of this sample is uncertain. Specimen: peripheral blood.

The CDR3 sequence is CASSPHGSNQPQHF. CDR3 DNA sequence: TGTGCCAGCAGCCCCCACGGGAGCAATCAGCCCCAGCATTTT. This chain joins TRBV3-1 (or the pseudogene TRBV3-2) and TRBJ1-5; D unclear. The CDR3 is 14 amino acids. Germline-derived CDR1 and CDR2 are LGHDT and YNNKEL (reference sequence). Trimming took 4 bases from V and 1 from J, leaving 8 bases between them.